Reported below is one T cell receptor beta chain. The CDR3 contains 14 residues. V gave up 0 bases and J gave up 4 bases, with 10 bases separating them. Germline-derived CDR1 and CDR2 are SGDLS and YYNGEE. These data are taken from a study of OX40 agonist ivuxolimab in advanced cancers. Generated by immunoSEQ multiplex PCR, the TCRdb table keeps only in-frame clones and is missing some. Of around 60,000 clones in the sample, 79% are singletons; the top ten hold roughly 11%. The source was CD4+ or CD8+ T cells sorted from blood, collected in a trial of the OX40 agonist ivuxolimab. This TCR was recovered from an adult with an advanced solid tumor such as melanoma, head and neck, liver or kidney cancer. This chain uses TRBV9 with TRBJ1-1; D might be TRBD1 (5 bases). The CDR3, as DNA: TGTGCCAGCAGCGTAGTACAGGTGGGCACTGAAGCTTTCTTT. Translation: CASSVVQVGTEAFF.